This TCR beta chain came from a study of shared clonotypes between healthy human individuals. Study as a whole: A couple of women and a few men aged 18 to 49 served as donors.

TCRdb keeps only in-frame clones here, not all; method: immunoSEQ multiplex PCR. The table has under 1,100,000 clones, about 75% seen once; the top ten hold 1.4% to 1.5%. The CDR3 has 11 residues. V was shortened by 6 bases and J by 3 bases, with 6 bases between the two germline ends. The germline V gene encodes CDR1 MNHNY and CDR2 SVGAGI (reference sequence). As for this clone: Other nucleotide sequences in the sample specify the same CDR3.

The sequenced material came from memory CD4+ T cells sorted from blood. Sample subset: CD45RA-negative fraction. V usage is TRBV6-6 and J usage is TRBJ2-7, with D unresolved. The receptor was derived from a man between 18 and 29 years old in good health. This CDR3 is CASSLDYEQYF. Written as DNA, the CDR3 is TGTGCCAGCAGCCTGGACTACGAGCAGTACTTC.